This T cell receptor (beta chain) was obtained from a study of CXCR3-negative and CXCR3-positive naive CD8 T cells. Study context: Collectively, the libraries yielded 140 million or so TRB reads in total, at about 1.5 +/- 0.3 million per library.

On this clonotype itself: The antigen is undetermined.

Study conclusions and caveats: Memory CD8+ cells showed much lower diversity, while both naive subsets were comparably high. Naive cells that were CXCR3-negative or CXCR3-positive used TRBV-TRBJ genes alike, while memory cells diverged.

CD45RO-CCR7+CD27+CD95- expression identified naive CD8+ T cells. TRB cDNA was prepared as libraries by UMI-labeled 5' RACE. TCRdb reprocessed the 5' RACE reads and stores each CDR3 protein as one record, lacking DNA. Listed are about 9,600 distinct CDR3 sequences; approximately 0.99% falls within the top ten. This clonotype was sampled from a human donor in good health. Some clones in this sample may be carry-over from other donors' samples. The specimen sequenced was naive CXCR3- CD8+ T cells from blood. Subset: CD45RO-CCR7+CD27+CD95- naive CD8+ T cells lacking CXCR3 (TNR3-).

The CDR3 sequence is CSARTDVTDTQYF. The V and J genes are TRBV20-1 and TRBJ2-3. Germline assignment: CDR1 DFQATT and CDR2 SNEGSKA (reference sequence). The CDR3 has 13 amino acids.